Below are 29 T cell receptor beta chains sequenced from a single sample in a study of T cells in Graves' hyperthyroidism and ophthalmopathy. Researchers amplified the TCR beta CDR3 regions from RNA transcripts. First-round RT-PCR targeting the TCR CDR3 was performed with the HTBI primer set. TCRdb passed the multiplex PCR reads through MiXCR, listing each CDR3 protein once. The table shows over 700,000 distinct CDR3 sequences, with about 38% occurring only once. Sequencing was carried out using blood. These receptors were obtained from a man aged 18 to 29 with Graves' hyperthyroidism.

On this clonotype itself: One end of the junction does not line up with germline, which may come from a read error. V gene TRBV2 combines with J gene TRBJ2-5; D may be TRBD2 (6 bases). The CDR3 is made up of 15 amino acids. CDR1 is SNHLY and CDR2 is FYNNEI in the germline V gene. CDR3: CASSPIGGSQEIQYF. CDR3 nucleotides: TGTGCCAGCAGCCCAATTGGGGGGAGCCAAGAGATCCAGTACTTC.

For this clonotype: A read error may explain this, as a much larger clone is one base away. This chain uses TRBV6-1 with TRBJ2-7, with D tentatively TRBD1 (6 bases). V was trimmed by 8 bases and J by 1 base, leaving 18 bases between them. Germline V CDR1 and CDR2: MNHNS, SASEGT. This CDR3 is 15 amino acids long. The DNA for the CDR3 is TGTGCCAGCTTAGCTAGAGAGGGGGTGTCCTACGAGCAGTACTTC. It translates to CASLAREGVSYEQYF.

This clonotype was detected ten times or more. The V and J genes are TRBV29-1 and TRBJ2-7; D is uncertain. Trimming shortened V by 0 bases and J by 2 bases, and 8 bases separated the two germline ends. The CDR3 is 13 amino acids. Per germline, CDR1 SQVTM and CDR2 ANQGSEA. CDR3 sequence (DNA): TGCAGCGTTGAAGATACCGAGCCCTACGAGCAGTACTTC. The encoded protein is CSVEDTEPYEQYF.

At least ten counts were recorded for this clonotype. The V and J genes are TRBV9 and TRBJ1-1, with a possible D match to TRBD1 (5 bases). Trimming took 1 base from V and 1 from J, leaving 11 bases between them. The V gene's germline CDR1 is SGDLS and CDR2 YYNGEE. CDR3 size: 15 residues. The CDR3 loop is CASSVSGTGNTEAFF. The CDR3 nucleotides are TGTGCCAGCAGCGTATCCGGGACGGGGAACACTGAAGCTTTCTTT.

This clonotype was counted between two and nine times. The chain joins TRBV7-9 to TRBJ1-4; D perhaps matches TRBD1 (5 bases). V was shortened by 1 base and J by 0 bases, with 12 bases between the two germline ends. The CDR3 is 17 amino acids. CDR1 is SEHNR and CDR2 is FQNEAQ in the germline V gene (reference sequence). CDR3 nucleotide sequence: TGTGCCAGCAGCTTAGGGGAGGGGATAACAACTAATGAAAAACTGTTTTTT. Its translation: CASSLGEGITTNEKLFF.

This clonotype was seen a single time. The chain employs TRBV29-1 and TRBJ1-2; D is perhaps TRBD1 (5 bases). The CDR3 loop spans 15 amino acids. V was cut by 4 bases and J by 4 bases, with 19 bases left in between. Germline lookup yields CDR1 SQVTM and CDR2 ANQGSEA. The chain's CDR3 is CSVGGRVADLYGYTF. CDR3 in DNA: TGCAGCGTTGGGGGCAGGGTGGCGGACCTCTATGGCTACACCTTC.

This clonotype occurred once. A much more abundant neighbour one base away suggests this may be a read error. This chain joins TRBV29-1 and TRBJ2-5; D may be TRBD1 or TRBD2 (5 bases each). Germline CDR1 and CDR2: SQVTM and ANQGSEA. The CDR3 runs to 13 residues. Trimming pared 3 bases from V and 5 bases from J, leaving 13 bases between. CDR3 coding DNA: TGCAGCGTTGAGAGAGGGGCAGCGGAGACCCAGTACTTC. Translation: CSVERGAAETQYF.

This clonotype was seen just once. At one end, the junction sequence differs from germline, possibly due to a read error. CDR3 coding DNA: TGTGCCAGCTCACCCGTTCGAGACACTGAAGCTTTCTTT. This encodes CASSPVRDTEAFF. The rearrangement links TRBV10-1 to TRBJ1-1; D gene uncertain. The CDR3 sequence is 13 residues long. Germline V gene sequence: CDR1 WNHNN, CDR2 SYGVQD (reference sequence).

This clonotype was picked up a small number of times. The rearrangement links TRBV6-1 to TRBJ1-6; 7 bases line up with TRBD1. From germline, CDR1 is MNHNS and CDR2 SASEGT. The V and J ends lost 6 bases and 5 bases, in that order; junction bases with no gene match: 13. The CDR3 extends over 17 amino acids. CDR3 coding DNA: TGTGCCAGCAGCTTTATAGACAGGGCTTCAGATAATTCACCCCTCCACTTT. Its protein is CASSFIDRASDNSPLHF.

Turning to this clonotype: The junction departs from the called germline gene at one end, perhaps through a read error. This rearrangement joins TRBV2 to TRBJ1-1; 7 bases match TRBD1. Germline V gene data show CDR1 as SNHLY and CDR2 as FYNNEI. The CDR3 has 15 amino acids. The CDR3 DNA reads TGTACCAGCAGTGCCTCTAACAGGGGGAACACTGAAGCTTTCTTT. Its translation: CTSSASNRGNTEAFF. Drawing the rest from reference TRBV2 and TRBJ1-1, the complete variable domain is EPEVTQTPSHQVTQMGQEVILRCVPISNHLYFYWYRQILGQKVEFLVSFYNNEISEKSEIFDDQFSVERPDGSNFTLKIRSTKLEDSAMYFCTSSASNRGNTEAFFGQGTRLTVV.

The gene calls are TRBV12-5 and TRBJ1-6; tentatively, D is TRBD1 (5 bases). This CDR3 spans 14 amino acids. The germline V gene has CDR1 LGHNT and CDR2 FRNRAP. CDR3 nucleotides: TGTGCCAGTCAAGGTGGGGCGGGCAATTCACCCCTCCACTTT. Its protein product is CASQGGAGNSPLHF.

This clonotype was seen a single time. One junction end does not reproduce the germline sequence, and a read error may be involved. The genes are TRBV7-2 and TRBJ1-4; D is unclear. The CDR3 has 16 amino acids. CDR1 is SGHTA and CDR2 is FQGNSA in the germline V gene. CDR3 in DNA: TGCGCCAGCAGCCACCCATGGGCAGGTTTTAATGAAAAACTGTTTTTT. Translating gives CASSHPWAGFNEKLFF.

In its sample, this clonotype was seen once. V and J are TRBV13 and TRBJ1-1; tentative D call: TRBD1 (5 bases). CDR3 length equals 14 residues. The germline V gene encodes CDR1 PRHDT and CDR2 FYEKMQ (reference sequence). V was shortened by 6 bases and J by 2 bases, with 13 bases between the two germline ends. DNA for the CDR3: TGTGCCAGCAGAAAAGAGCAGGGTAACACTGAAGCTTTCTTT. Its translation: CASRKEQGNTEAFF.

The chain has TRBV7-8 and TRBJ1-3; TRBD1 agrees at 7 bases. Trimming removed 7 bases from V and 4 bases from J; junction bases left unmatched: 7. The CDR3 spans 14 residues. Germline V CDR1 and CDR2: SGHVS, FQNEAQ. CDR3 in amino acids: CASTVQGLGNTIYF. In nucleotides, the CDR3 is TGTGCCAGCACCGTACAGGGGCTAGGAAACACCATATATTTT.

This clonotype was detected once. One base away lies a much larger clone, so this may be a sequencing read error. The CDR3 ends on some other residue instead of the conserved phenylalanine or tryptophan, so this is likely a read error. This chain links TRBV9 with TRBJ1-6, with D perhaps matching TRBD1 (5 bases). The germline gives CDR1 SGDLS, CDR2 YYNGEE. With 3 bases removed from V and 13 bases from J, the gap between germline ends came to 20 bases. The CDR3 has 15 amino acids. The CDR3 is CASSDGDDGFSPLHL. In DNA form, the CDR3 reads TGTGCCAGCAGCGACGGGGACGATGGGTTTTCGCCCCTCCACCTT.

Only a few counts were recorded for this clonotype. This sequence joins TRBV19 and TRBJ2-7, with D possibly matching TRBD2 (6 bases). Germline-derived CDR1 and CDR2 are LNHDA and SQIVND (reference sequence). Trimming stripped 6 bases from V and 5 bases from J, with 17 bases between. The CDR3 loop spans 14 amino acids. The CDR3 nucleotides are TGTGCCAGTAGCCCCTGGGGGGAAGTGGACGAGCAGTACTTC. Translating it yields CASSPWGEVDEQYF.

Remarks on this clonotype: This could be a read error, since a much larger clone is one nucleotide away. J is TRBJ1-5 and V is TRBV29-1; 7 bases agree with TRBD1. From germline, CDR1 is SQVTM and CDR2 ANQGSEA. This CDR3 contains 14 residues. DNA of the CDR3: TGCGGCGCCCTCGAGGGGGCCGGCAATCAGCCCCAGCATTTT. This encodes CGALEGAGNQPQHF.

This chain links TRBV12-3 or TRBV12-4 with TRBJ1-2; 7 nucleotides align to TRBD1. The CDR3 has 18 residues. Germline trimming cut 11 bases from V and 0 bases from J; bases unmatched to any gene: 21. The CDR3 sequence: CARTTSQGTHPANYGYTF. DNA for the CDR3: TGTGCCCGCACAACGTCACAGGGGACGCACCCAGCTAACTATGGCTACACCTTC.

The table lists this clonotype with many counts. The V gene is TRBV15, the J gene TRBJ1-4; tentatively, D is TRBD1 (6 bases). The CDR3 length is 15 residues. V lost 0 bases, J lost 8 bases, and 13 bases lay in between. Germline loops: CDR1 LNHNV, CDR2 YYDKDF (reference sequence). The CDR3 DNA is TGTGCCACCAGCAGAGAGGCTACAGGGCCAGAAAAACTGTTTTTT. Encoded protein: CATSREATGPEKLFF. Looking up the rest from reference TRBV15 and TRBJ1-4 gives the full variable domain: DAMVIQNPRYQVTQFGKPVTLSCSQTLNHNVMYWYQQKSSQAPKLLFHYYDKDFNNEADTPDNFQSRRPNTSFCFLDIRSPGLGDTAMYLCATSREATGPEKLFFGSGTQLSVL.

CDR3 protein: CSALWGDTQYF. In nucleotides, the CDR3 is TGCAGCGCCCTATGGGGGGATACGCAGTATTTT. The rearrangement links TRBV29-1 to TRBJ2-3; D tentatively reads TRBD1 or TRBD2 (5 bases each). V was pared by 7 bases and J by 6 bases, with 11 bases between. CDR3 size: 11 residues. The V gene's germline CDR1 is SQVTM and CDR2 ANQGSEA.

This clonotype was picked up a small number of times. The chain recombines TRBV19 with TRBJ1-5; D gene uncertain. V was trimmed by 3 bases and J by 3 bases, leaving 15 bases between them. Germline V lookup: CDR1 LNHDA, CDR2 SQIVND (reference sequence). The CDR3 totals 16 residues. The CDR3 DNA reads as TGTGCCAGTAGTATCCTCGGGAGGGTCGACAATCAGCCCCAGCATTTT. Amino acids: CASSILGRVDNQPQHF. The variable domain in full, completed from reference TRBV19 and TRBJ1-5, reads DGGITQSPKYLFRKEGQNVTLSCEQNLNHDAMYWYRQDPGQGLRLIYYSQIVNDFQKGDIAEGYSVSREKKESFPLTVTSAQKNPTAFYLCASSILGRVDNQPQHFGDGTRLSIL.

This clonotype has at least ten counts. The chain uses TRBV20-1 and TRBJ2-7; 8 bases map to TRBD1. CDR3 length: 13 amino acids. Trimming cost V 2 bases and J 5 bases; bases outside gene matches: 5. Germline V gene lookup returns CDR1 DFQATT and CDR2 SNEGSKA (reference sequence). CDR3 bases: TGCAGTGCTAGATTCAGGGGGCTACACGAGCAGTACTTC. Translated, it gives CSARFRGLHEQYF.

On this clonotype: A clone one base away is much larger, so this may be a read error. This chain uses TRBV20-1 with TRBJ1-1; unclear D gene. There are 11 residues in the CDR3. Germline V gene lookup returns CDR1 DFQATT and CDR2 SNEGSKA (reference sequence). CDR3 in DNA: TGCAGTGCTAGTACTACAACTGAAGCTCTCTTT. Residues: CSASTTTEALF.

The chain combines TRBV29-1 with TRBJ2-5; 9 positions match TRBD1. The length of the CDR3 is 16 residues. CDR1 and CDR2 from the germline V gene are SQVTM and ANQGSEA. Losses at the gene ends were 6 bases for V and 7 bases for J; bases not matched to a gene: 18. CDR3 amino acids: CSVAQTGGLTTWTQYF. The DNA for the CDR3 is TGCAGCGTAGCTCAGACAGGGGGACTCACGACTTGGACCCAGTACTTC.

This clonotype was picked up many times. V and J are TRBV5-1 and TRBJ1-2, with TRBD1 matching 7 bases. With 4 bases clipped from V and 2 bases from J, the junction kept 5 bases outside the gene matches. This CDR3 comprises 14 residues. The germline gives CDR1 SGHRS, CDR2 YFSETQ. The CDR3, as DNA: TGCGCCAGCAGCCCAGGGGACAGCAACTATGGCTACACCTTC. Its protein is CASSPGDSNYGYTF.

The V call is TRBV20-1, the J call TRBJ2-3; TRBD2 matches at 10 bases. In germline, CDR1 is DFQATT, CDR2 SNEGSKA (reference sequence). V shed 3 bases, J shed 2 bases, and the junction held 11 bases outside the gene matches. The length of the CDR3 is 17 residues. The CDR3 nucleotides are TGCAGTGCTAGGTCGCTAGCGGGAGCCGGATCCACAGATACGCAGTATTTT. Translation gives CSARSLAGAGSTDTQYF.

This clonotype was counted a single time. A much larger clone lies one base from this, so it may be a read error. V and J are TRBV29-1 and TRBJ2-5, with D uncertain. CDR1 and CDR2 (germline): SQVTM, ANQGSEA. V was pared by 3 bases and J by 2 bases, with 16 bases between. The CDR3 sequence is 15 residues long. The CDR3 is CSVEGLFGTQETQYF. CDR3 bases: TGCAGCGTTGAGGGCTTATTTGGAACTCAAGAGACCCAGTACTTC.

The chain is built from TRBV20-1 and TRBJ1-1; a possible D gene is TRBD1 (6 bases). Trimming removed 0 bases at V and 8 bases at J, with 19 bases between. Germline V CDR1 and CDR2: DFQATT, SNEGSKA (reference sequence). The CDR3 sequence is 15 residues long. The CDR3 here is CSAREAIAGAREAFF. As DNA, the CDR3 is TGCAGTGCTAGAGAAGCAATAGCGGGGGCAAGGGAAGCTTTCTTT.

V is TRBV7-9 and J is TRBJ2-2, with a tentative D call TRBD1 (5 bases). V was shortened by 3 bases and J by 6 bases, with 11 bases between the two germline ends. Germline V gene data show CDR1 as SEHNR and CDR2 as FQNEAQ (reference sequence). The CDR3 spans 14 residues. The CDR3 loop is CASSLVGVAGELFF. As DNA, the CDR3 is TGTGCCAGCAGCTTGGTAGGGGTGGCCGGGGAGCTGTTTTTT.